The next 20 T cell receptor beta chains were all read from a single sample in a study of molecular identifiers for immune sequencing clone quantification. TCRdb redid the calling of the PCR reads with MiXCR, one entry per CDR3 protein. The data contain some 650,000 distinct CDR3 sequences, 15% to 20% of them singletons. What was sequenced was naive CD8+ T cells from blood, with Jurkat cell RNA spiked in. Regarding subset: FACS-sorted CD8+CD4-CCR7+CD45RA+ naive T cells. Source of these receptors: a human donor in good health. Some libraries in this study had Jurkat cell RNA spiked in.

The sample holds many counts of this clonotype. This sequence joins TRBV4-2 and TRBJ2-5; D uncertain. V shed 0 bases and J shed 0 bases, with 11 bases lying between them. Per germline, CDR1 LGHNA and CDR2 YNFKEQ. There are 16 residues in the CDR3. CDR3 bases: TGTGCCAGCAGCCAAGAGGGATGGGTCAACCAAGAGACCCAGTACTTC. Its translation: CASSQEGWVNQETQYF.

This clonotype was found many times. The chain is built from TRBV29-1 and TRBJ1-1; no clear D. CDR1 is SQVTM and CDR2 is ANQGSEA in the germline V gene. The CDR3 is 12 amino acids. V lost 5 bases to trimming and J lost 0 bases, with 7 bases between them. In DNA form, the CDR3 reads TGCAGCGTTCCCAGTCTGAACACTGAAGCTTTCTTT. Its protein product is CSVPSLNTEAFF.

Turning to this clonotype: Without the conserved terminal phenylalanine or tryptophan, this CDR3 likely stems from a read error. The J gene is TRBJ2-1, the V gene TRBV27; D remains unclear. CDR3 length equals 15 residues. Per the germline V gene, CDR1 is MNHEY and CDR2 is SMNVEV (reference sequence). The V end was cut by 5 bases, the J end by 5 bases, with 16 bases between. The CDR3: CASSPQWAPDNEQFS. The CDR3 DNA follows: TGTGCCAGCAGTCCCCAATGGGCCCCCGACAATGAGCAGTTCTCC.

The chain couples TRBV7-6 to TRBJ2-5; either TRBD1 or TRBD2 may fit D (5 bases each). Germline lookup yields CDR1 SGHVS and CDR2 FNYEAQ. V shed 2 bases and J shed 1 base, with 20 bases lying between them. This CDR3 is built from 18 residues. CDR3 region: CASSLSYMGTETQETQYF. CDR3 DNA: TGTGCCAGCAGCTTAAGCTATATGGGGACGGAAACCCAAGAGACCCAGTACTTC.

A remark on this clonotype: Lacking the conserved final phenylalanine or tryptophan, this CDR3 likely reflects a read error. The chain has TRBV29-1 and TRBJ1-1, with D uncertain. V was cut by 3 bases and J by 10 bases, with 12 bases left in between. The CDR3 length is 11 residues. The V gene's germline CDR1 is SQVTM and CDR2 ANQGSEA. DNA of the CDR3: TGCAGCGTTGATGCAGGTCGGGGAGCTTTCCTC. As protein: CSVDAGRGAFL.

This clonotype has ten or more counts. The chain carries TRBV7-9 and TRBJ2-3, with D uncertain. Between the trimmed V and J ends, which lost 5 bases and 10 bases, there was a span of 19 bases. The CDR3 consists of 14 residues. Germline V gene lookup returns CDR1 SEHNR and CDR2 FQNEAQ (reference sequence). Written as DNA, the CDR3 is TGTGCCAGCAGCCCAATGCCTGGTATGGATCCGCAGTATTTT. Its protein product is CASSPMPGMDPQYF. The variable domain in full, completed from reference TRBV7-9 and TRBJ2-3, reads DTGVSQNPRHKITKRGQNVTFRCDPISEHNRLYWYRQTLGQGPEFLTYFQNEAQLEKSRLLSDRFSAERPKGSFSTLEIQRTEQGDSAMYLCASSPMPGMDPQYFGPGTRLTVL.

V is TRBV19 and J is TRBJ1-6; no clear D gene. V gave up 1 base and J gave up 9 bases, with 7 bases separating them. Per the germline V gene, CDR1 is LNHDA and CDR2 is SQIVND (reference sequence). This CDR3 comprises 13 residues. CDR3 in amino acids: CASSIGSLSPLHF. In nucleotides, the CDR3 is TGTGCCAGTAGTATAGGTTCGCTTTCACCCCTCCACTTT.

This clonotype was picked up many times. This chain uses TRBV6-5 with TRBJ1-6; perhaps TRBD1 as D (5 bases). V dropped 4 bases and J dropped 0 bases, with 13 bases sitting between them. The CDR3 length is 17 residues. Germline lookup yields CDR1 MNHEY and CDR2 SVGAGI. CDR3 sequence: CASSFLTVSSYNSPLHF. CDR3 in DNA: TGTGCCAGCAGTTTCCTGACAGTCAGCTCCTATAATTCACCCCTCCACTTT.

Concerning this clonotype: One base away lies a much larger clone, so this may be a sequencing read error. V usage is TRBV15 and J usage is TRBJ2-5; D may match TRBD1 or TRBD2 (5 bases each). This CDR3 has 14 residues. Per germline, CDR1 LNHNV and CDR2 YYDKDF (reference sequence). V lost 4 bases and J lost 4, with 13 bases in between. The DNA of the CDR3 is TGTGCCACCAGCAAGGCAATGGGGGTAGAGACCCAGTACTTC. Protein sequence: CATSKAMGVETQYF.

The sample holds many counts of this clonotype. One junction end does not reproduce the germline sequence, and a read error may be involved. This chain links TRBV7-9 with TRBJ2-3; no firm D call. There are 11 residues in the CDR3. Germline loops: CDR1 SEHNR, CDR2 FQNEAQ (reference sequence). In DNA form, the CDR3 reads TGTGCCAGCATCTTAACAGATACGCAGTATTTT. Protein: CASILTDTQYF.

This chain joins TRBV11-1 and TRBJ2-7; 9 bases are shared with TRBD2. The CDR3 runs to 16 residues. The germline V gene encodes CDR1 SGHAT and CDR2 FQDESV (reference sequence). Unmatched junction bases numbered 9, after V lost 1 base and J lost 5 bases. The CDR3 nucleotides are TGTGCCAGCAGCTTAGGTCCTAGCGGGGCGTGGCACGAGCAGTACTTC. Translation: CASSLGPSGAWHEQYF.

This clonotype was seen at least ten times. The chain has TRBV25-1 and TRBJ2-7; no clear D. Germline CDR1 and CDR2: MGHDK and SYGVNS. The V end was cut by 0 bases, the J end by 4 bases, with 13 bases between. The CDR3 is 15 residues long. The CDR3 loop reads CASSEYLVSRYEQYF. CDR3 bases: TGTGCCAGCAGTGAATATCTTGTCAGCAGGTACGAGCAGTACTTC.

This clonotype was seen many times. The V gene is TRBV23-1, the J gene TRBJ2-7; TRBD1 agrees at 11 bases. TRBV23-1 is treated as an ORF (open reading frame) with a function not yet certain. CDR3 length equals 17 residues. J was trimmed by 5 bases and V by 0 bases; bases with no gene match: 9. In DNA, the CDR3 is TGCGCCAGCAGTCAATCGGCTCGGGACAGGGGGTTGGACGAGCAGTACTTC. Translation: CASSQSARDRGLDEQYF.

This clonotype occurred many times. The chain carries TRBV27 and TRBJ1-1; 9 bases are a match to TRBD1. Trimming removed 2 bases from V and 9 bases from J; junction bases left unmatched: 1. This CDR3 region has 12 residues. The germline V gene has CDR1 MNHEY and CDR2 SMNVEV (reference sequence). CDR3 DNA: TGTGCCAGCAGTTTAGGGACAGGGAAAGCTTTCTTT. Protein: CASSLGTGKAFF.

At least ten counts were recorded for this clonotype. The chain carries TRBV10-3 and TRBJ2-7, with D possibly being TRBD2 (5 bases). V lost 3 bases and J lost 1, with 16 bases in between. CDR1 ENHRY and CDR2 SYGVKD come from the germline V gene. This CDR3 is 16 amino acids long. CDR3: CAISDPGGSVSYEQYF. The CDR3 coding sequence is TGTGCCATCAGTGATCCAGGAGGTTCCGTATCCTACGAGCAGTACTTC.

This clonotype was seen repeatedly, ten times or more. The chain uses TRBV6-5 and TRBJ1-5; 11 positions agree with TRBD1. V shed 5 bases and J 7 bases; nucleotides not matched to a gene: 7. The length of the CDR3 is 15 residues. The germline V gene encodes CDR1 MNHEY and CDR2 SVGAGI. CDR3 DNA: TGTGCCAGCAGTAGGGGACAGGGGGTTTACCAGCCCCAGCATTTT. This encodes CASSRGQGVYQPQHF.

On this clonotype itself: A much larger clonotype is one base distant, so this may be a read error. The chain uses TRBV12-3 or TRBV12-4 and TRBJ1-5, with 10 nucleotides matching TRBD1. The CDR3 loop spans 14 amino acids. V shed 7 bases and J 5 bases; nucleotides not matched to a gene: 5. The CDR3 DNA reads as TGTGCCAGCAATCCCGGGACAGGGGATCAGCCCCAGCATTTT. Amino acids: CASNPGTGDQPQHF.

This clonotype was seen a handful of times. This chain connects TRBV19 to TRBJ2-3; TRBD2 matches 8 bases. The germline V gene has CDR1 LNHDA and CDR2 SQIVND (reference sequence). The trim removed 3 bases at V and 0 bases at J, leaving 11 bases unmatched. There are 18 residues in the CDR3. The CDR3, as DNA: TGTGCCAGTAGTATGCCCCTCCCTAGCGGGCGTAGCACAGATACGCAGTATTTT. Its protein product is CASSMPLPSGRSTDTQYF.

This clonotype was seen at least ten times. The chain recombines TRBV5-1 with TRBJ2-5, with 9 bases lining up with TRBD1. The V gene end was trimmed by 2 bases and the J gene end by 4 bases; junction bases not matched to a gene: 15. Germline lookup yields CDR1 SGHRS and CDR2 YFSETQ. This CDR3 has 18 residues. The chain's CDR3 is CASSLPGGTGRPTETQYF. CDR3 nucleotide sequence: TGCGCCAGCAGCTTACCTGGGGGGACAGGGAGGCCAACAGAGACCCAGTACTTC.

This clonotype was observed at least ten times. This chain joins TRBV30 and TRBJ1-6, with 8 bases matching TRBD1. The J segment lost 11 bases and the V segment lost 0 bases, leaving 6 bases of the junction unmatched. Looked up from germline, CDR1 is GTSNPN and CDR2 is SVGIG (reference sequence). The CDR3 totals 14 residues. The CDR3 nucleotides read TGTGCCTGGAGTGTACTCAGGGGGCAGGCACCCCTCCACTTT. Translated, it gives CAWSVLRGQAPLHF.